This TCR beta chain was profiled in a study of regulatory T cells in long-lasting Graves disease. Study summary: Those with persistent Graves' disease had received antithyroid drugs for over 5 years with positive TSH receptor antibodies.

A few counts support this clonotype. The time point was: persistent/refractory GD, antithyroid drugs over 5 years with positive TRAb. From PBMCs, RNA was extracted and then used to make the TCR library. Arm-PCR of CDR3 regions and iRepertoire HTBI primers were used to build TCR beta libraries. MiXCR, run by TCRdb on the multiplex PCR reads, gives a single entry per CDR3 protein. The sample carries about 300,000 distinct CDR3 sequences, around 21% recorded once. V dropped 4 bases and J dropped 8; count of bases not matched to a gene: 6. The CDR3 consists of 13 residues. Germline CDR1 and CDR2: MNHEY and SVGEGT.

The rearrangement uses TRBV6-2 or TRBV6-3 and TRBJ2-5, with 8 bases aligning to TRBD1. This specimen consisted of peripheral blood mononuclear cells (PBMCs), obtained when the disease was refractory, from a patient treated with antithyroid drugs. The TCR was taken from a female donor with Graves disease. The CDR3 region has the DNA TGTGCCAGCAGTTCCCAGGGGGCCGGAACCCAGTACTTC. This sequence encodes CASSSQGAGTQYF.